The subject of this entry is one TCR beta chain. Its target is not known. This entry belongs to a study of CXCR3-negative and CXCR3-positive naive CD8 T cells. Study conclusions and caveats: Diversity in memory CD8+ cells fell much lower than the comparably high levels seen in both naive subsets. Naive cells with CXCR3 showed TRB CDR3s that were more hydrophobic than those in CXCR3-negative naive cells.

Germline-derived CDR1 and CDR2 are DFQATT and SNEGSKA (reference sequence). This CDR3 contains 13 residues. All TRB cDNA libraries came from 5' RACE performed with UMI labels. TCRdb re-analyzed the 5' RACE reads; it lists each CDR3 protein once, without DNA. Recorded for this sample: more than 80,000 distinct CDR3 sequences. The source material was naive CXCR3+ CD8+ T cells from blood. The subset was: CD45RO-CCR7+CD27+CD95- naive CD8+ T cells expressing CXCR3 (TNR3+). The chain has TRBV20-1 and TRBJ1-3; TCRdb's D gene call, TRBD1, goes unchecked for lack of DNA. This TCR derives from a human donor in good health. Some clones in this sample may be carry-over from other donors' samples. Here the CDR3 reads CSARGGVGNTIYF.